Listed below are T cell receptor beta chains from one sample, sequenced in a study of blood T cell repertoires in COVID-19. Sequencing used immunoSEQ multiplex PCR; TCRdb keeps in-frame clones, though not all of them. The sample yields about 190,000 clones, around four fifths seen once. Sequencing was carried out using peripheral blood. All receptors come from a man aged 50-59 years with active or convalescent COVID-19. Both conserved end residues are part of each CDR3. A D gene is named only where the DNA matches it firmly. Clone size is stated in some rows and not others, as once, few, many or a class when expanded.

D: TRBD1; J: TRBJ2-5; size: -; V: TRBV19; DNA: TGTGCCAGTAGTCCAACCCTGGACAGGGGAGAGACCCAGTACTTC; CDR3: CASSPTLDRGETQYF
D: -; J: TRBJ1-1; size: -; V: TRBV29-1; DNA: TGCAGCGTTCTGTCTGGGGGAGGGAACACTGAAGCTTTCTTT; CDR3: CSVLSGGGNTEAFF
D: TRBD1; J: TRBJ1-6; size: -; V: TRBV6-2/TRBV6-3; DNA: TGTGCCAGCAGTTACTCCCCGGGACAGAGAGATTCACCCCTCCACTTT; CDR3: CASSYSPGQRDSPLHF
D: -; J: TRBJ1-1; size: -; V: TRBV30; DNA: TGTGCCTGGAGTGTTACGGAAGCCTCAGGGATAATGAACACTGAAGCTTTCTTT; CDR3: CAWSVTEASGIMNTEAFF
D: -; J: TRBJ1-5; size: -; V: TRBV7-2; DNA: TGTGCCAGCAGCTTACATCAGGGCCCGGCTAGCAATCAGCCCCAGCATTTT; CDR3: CASSLHQGPASNQPQHF
D: TRBD2; J: TRBJ2-1; size: -; V: TRBV19; DNA: TGTGCCAGTAGCTACGGGACTAGCGGGACCTACAATGAGCAGTTCTTC; CDR3: CASSYGTSGTYNEQFF
D: TRBD1; J: TRBJ1-2; size: -; V: TRBV28; DNA: TGTGCCAGCAGCCTAACTTTGGGGACAGGGAAGCCTGGCTACACCTTC; CDR3: CASSLTLGTGKPGYTF
D: TRBD2; J: TRBJ2-1; size: -; V: TRBV7-9; DNA: TGTGCCAGCAGCCCGCGGACTAGGAATGAGCAGTTCTTC; CDR3: CASSPRTRNEQFF
D: TRBD2; J: TRBJ2-1; size: -; V: TRBV27; DNA: TGTGCCAGCAACTGGGGCGGGAGGAGGGTTATTCTAAATGAGCAGTTCTTC; CDR3: CASNWGGRRVILNEQFF
D: TRBD2; J: TRBJ2-3; size: -; V: TRBV7-3; DNA: TGTGCCAGCGGGGCGGGAGGATATGCAGATACGCAGTATTTT; CDR3: CASGAGGYADTQYF
D: -; J: TRBJ1-2; size: -; V: TRBV5-6; DNA: TGTGCCAGCAGTCCCCTACTGTCGGGGAACTATGGCTACACCTTC; CDR3: CASSPLLSGNYGYTF
D: TRBD1; J: TRBJ2-1; size: -; V: TRBV11-2; DNA: TGTGCCAGCAGCCGAGGACAGGGGATAAGCAATGAGCAGTTCTTC; CDR3: CASSRGQGISNEQFF
D: -; J: TRBJ2-7; size: -; V: TRBV5-1; DNA: TGCGCCAGCAGCCCGACCCCAGGAGGCGTTGGCTACGAGCAGTACTTC; CDR3: CASSPTPGGVGYEQYF
D: -; J: TRBJ2-7; size: -; V: TRBV2; DNA: TGTGCCAGCAGTAACGATCGTCTCCTAAAAAGAGTCACCTACGAGCAGTACTTC; CDR3: CASSNDRLLKRVTYEQYF
D: -; J: TRBJ1-3; size: -; V: TRBV11-2; DNA: TGTGCCAGCAGCCCCACTCCAAACACCATATATTTT; CDR3: CASSPTPNTIYF
D: -; J: TRBJ2-3; size: -; V: TRBV6-5; DNA: TGTGCCAGCAGTAACACCCTCAGAGATACGCAGTATTTT; CDR3: CASSNTLRDTQYF
D: -; J: TRBJ2-3; size: -; V: TRBV7-8; DNA: TGTGCCAGCAGCTTAGCGAGACAGAATACGCAGTATTTT; CDR3: CASSLARQNTQYF
D: -; J: TRBJ1-6; size: -; V: TRBV6-6; DNA: TGTGCCAGCAGCCACCAATTGCTCGGTAGTTCACCCCTCCACTTT; CDR3: CASSHQLLGSSPLHF
D: TRBD2; J: TRBJ2-7; size: few; V: TRBV6-2/TRBV6-3; DNA: TGTGCCAGCAGTCAACTAGCGGGAGGGCCCTACGAGCAGTACTTC; CDR3: CASSQLAGGPYEQYF
D: -; J: TRBJ1-6; size: -; V: TRBV11-2; DNA: TGTGCCAGCAGCTTAGAAGCTGCTAATTCACCCCTCCACTTT; CDR3: CASSLEAANSPLHF
D: -; J: TRBJ2-6; size: few; V: TRBV6-4; DNA: TGTGCCAGCAGTGACTCCGGGGATGGGGCCAACGTCCTGACTTTC; CDR3: CASSDSGDGANVLTF
D: -; J: TRBJ2-3; size: -; V: TRBV11-2; DNA: TGTGCCAGCAGCCAGGACAGAGGCCTCACAGATACGCAGTATTTT; CDR3: CASSQDRGLTDTQYF
D: -; J: TRBJ2-2; size: -; V: TRBV11-3; DNA: TGTGCCAGCAGCTCGGACACCGGGGAGCTGTTTTTT; CDR3: CASSSDTGELFF
D: TRBD1; J: TRBJ1-2; size: few; V: TRBV10-2; DNA: TGCGCCAGCAGTGAGCGGTGGGACAGGTCAGACTATGGCTACACCTTC; CDR3: CASSERWDRSDYGYTF